This is a list of T cell receptor beta chains from one sample in a study of blood T cell repertoires in COVID-19. Only in-frame clones appear in the TCRdb table, and some are missing; sequencing was by immunoSEQ multiplex PCR. Here the sample spans about 44,000 clones, about nine tenths being singletons. The sample was peripheral blood. The receptors shown here come from a man aged 65 to 79 with active COVID-19. The CDR3 runs from the conserved cysteine through the conserved F or W. The order of the fields is D gene, clone size, V gene, J gene, CDR3 protein, CDR3 DNA. A D gene is named only where the DNA matches it firmly. A clone size is listed for some rows: how often the clone was seen (once, few, many), or a class if it is expanded.

>NA|NA|TRBV6-5|TRBJ1-2
CASSWNREYYGYTF
TGTGCCAGCAGTTGGAACAGGGAATACTATGGCTACACCTTC
>NA|NA|TRBV6-2/TRBV6-3|TRBJ2-7
CASSHGGELAEQYF
TGTGCCAGCAGCCACGGAGGGGAACTCGCCGAGCAGTACTTC
>TRBD1|NA|TRBV5-6|TRBJ2-1
CASSPVGDRRYNEQFF
TGTGCCAGCAGCCCAGTGGGGGACAGGCGATACAATGAGCAGTTCTTC
>NA|NA|TRBV12-3/TRBV12-4|TRBJ1-2
CASSFGRVRGYTF
TGTGCCAGCAGTTTTGGCAGGGTCCGAGGCTACACCTTC
>TRBD2|NA|TRBV19|TRBJ2-1
CASGKRGQRYNEQFF
TGTGCCAGTGGAAAGCGGGGGCAACGATACAATGAGCAGTTCTTC
>NA|NA|TRBV4-1|TRBJ1-5
CASGRDSNQPQHF
TGCGCCAGCGGCAGGGATAGCAATCAGCCCCAGCATTTT
>TRBD2|few|TRBV18|TRBJ2-7
CASSASGGSYEQYF
TGTGCCAGCTCCGCTAGCGGGGGATCCTACGAGCAGTACTTC
>TRBD1|NA|TRBV9|TRBJ2-7
CASSARDRASEQYF
TGTGCCAGCAGCGCCCGGGACAGGGCGTCCGAGCAGTACTTC
>NA|NA|TRBV7-8|TRBJ2-3
CASSLGQVFTDTQYF
TGTGCCAGCAGCTTAGGACAGGTATTCACAGATACGCAGTATTTT
>NA|once|TRBV10-3|TRBJ1-1
CAISGAAWTEAFF
TGTGCCATCTCAGGGGCTGCCTGGACTGAAGCTTTCTTT
>NA|NA|TRBV9|TRBJ1-3
CASSFGETSGNTIYF
TGTGCCAGCAGCTTCGGGGAGACCTCTGGAAACACCATATATTTT
>NA|NA|TRBV7-6|TRBJ2-2
CASSLMGTQNTGELFF
TGTGCCAGCAGCTTAATGGGGACACAGAACACCGGGGAGCTGTTTTTT
>NA|NA|TRBV18|TRBJ1-4
CASSPSTGSRVEKLFF
TGTGCCAGCTCACCTTCAACAGGGAGTCGGGTTGAAAAACTGTTTTTT
>NA|NA|TRBV7-8|TRBJ2-2
CASSLDQVSTRELFF
TGTGCCAGCAGCTTAGATCAGGTTTCTACCAGGGAGCTGTTTTTT
>NA|NA|TRBV9|TRBJ1-1
CASSPPGGYTEAFF
TGTGCCAGCAGCCCCCCGGGAGGGTACACTGAAGCTTTCTTT
>NA|NA|TRBV5-4|TRBJ2-2
CASSFLSSNTGELFF
TGTGCCAGCAGTTTCCTTAGTTCGAACACCGGGGAGCTGTTTTTT
>NA|NA|TRBV24-1|TRBJ1-5
CATSDAREGPQHF
TGTGCCACCAGTGATGCCCGGGAGGGGCCCCAGCATTTT
>NA|NA|TRBV28|TRBJ1-5
CASSLFSGFSQPQHF
TGTGCCAGCAGTTTATTCTCAGGGTTCAGTCAGCCCCAGCATTTT
>NA|NA|TRBV7-3|TRBJ1-5
CASSYLIAGGNQPQHF
TGTGCCAGCAGTTATCTCATAGCGGGGGGCAATCAGCCCCAGCATTTT
>TRBD2|NA|TRBV2|TRBJ2-7
CASRRGLAITAYEQYF
TGTGCCAGCAGAAGGGGACTAGCGATTACCGCCTACGAGCAGTACTTC
>TRBD1|NA|TRBV5-4|TRBJ2-5
CASSQPGQGGPLKTQYF
TGTGCCAGCAGCCAACCTGGACAGGGAGGCCCTTTGAAGACCCAGTACTTC
>NA|NA|TRBV10-3|TRBJ1-5
CAISESFGGKRDQPQHF
TGTGCCATCAGTGAGTCTTTTGGAGGGAAGAGGGATCAGCCCCAGCATTTT
>NA|NA|TRBV5-4|TRBJ1-1
CASSSRGFSLNTEAFF
TGTGCCAGCAGCTCCCGAGGGTTCAGCCTGAACACTGAAGCTTTCTTT
>NA|NA|TRBV6-5|TRBJ1-1
CASSYTTGTAFF
TGTGCCAGCAGTTACACAACAGGGACCGCTTTCTTT
>NA|NA|TRBV5-1|TRBJ1-2
CASSFTGNYGYTF
TGCGCCAGCAGCTTCACAGGGAACTATGGCTACACCTTC
>NA|NA|TRBV7-9|TRBJ1-3
CASSSTPGFAGNTIYF
TGTGCCAGCAGCTCGACGCCGGGGTTTGCTGGAAACACCATATATTTT
>NA|NA|TRBV3-1/TRBV3-2|TRBJ2-7
CASSHLSGEQYF
TGTGCCAGCAGCCACCTCTCAGGCGAGCAGTACTTC
>NA|NA|TRBV5-4|TRBJ1-1
CASSHDRNTEAFF
TGTGCCAGCAGCCATGACAGGAACACTGAAGCTTTCTTT
>NA|NA|TRBV19|TRBJ1-3
CASRPGTPTSGNTIYF
TGTGCCAGTAGGCCCGGGACACCGACCTCTGGAAACACCATATATTTT
>NA|NA|TRBV2|TRBJ1-1
CASSVSTEAFF
TGTGCCAGCAGTGTATCGACTGAAGCTTTCTTT
>TRBD1|NA|TRBV7-3|TRBJ2-1
CASSLTPYLDRGLGNEQFF
TGTGCCAGCAGCTTAACCCCGTACCTGGACAGGGGGTTAGGTAATGAGCAGTTCTTC
>NA|NA|TRBV19|TRBJ2-4
CASSIGGAEVAKNIQYF
TGTGCCAGTAGTATCGGGGGAGCGGAGGTAGCCAAAAACATTCAGTACTTC
>NA|NA|TRBV9|TRBJ2-1
CASSVEVMPGSGYNEQFF
TGTGCCAGCAGCGTAGAAGTCATGCCAGGGTCAGGGTACAATGAGCAGTTCTTC
>TRBD2|few|TRBV3-1/TRBV3-2|TRBJ2-1
CASSQSVAGGSYNEQFF
TGTGCCAGCAGCCAATCCGTAGCGGGGGGCTCCTACAATGAGCAGTTCTTC
>NA|NA|TRBV19|TRBJ2-7
CASSVPGHTYEQYF
TGTGCCAGTAGTGTACCGGGACACACCTACGAGCAGTACTTC
>NA|NA|TRBV7-2|TRBJ1-4
CASSLGWGQNEKLFF
TGTGCCAGCAGCTTAGGATGGGGGCAAAATGAAAAACTGTTTTTT
>TRBD1|NA|TRBV5-4|TRBJ1-6
CASSGTGEGSPLHF
TGTGCCAGCAGCGGGACAGGGGAGGGTTCACCCCTCCACTTT
>NA|once|TRBV6-2/TRBV6-3|TRBJ1-5
CASSDAGAGNQPQHF
TGTGCCAGCAGTGACGCGGGCGCGGGGAATCAGCCCCAGCATTTT
>TRBD2|NA|TRBV7-3|TRBJ2-5
CASSLGGQETQYF
TGTGCCAGCAGCTTGGGGGGGCAAGAGACCCAGTACTTC
>TRBD1|NA|TRBV24-1|TRBJ1-5
CATSDWTGDHQPQHF
TGTGCCACCAGTGACTGGACAGGGGACCATCAGCCCCAGCATTTT
>TRBD1|NA|TRBV5-1|TRBJ2-1
CASSLGQGADEQFF
TGCGCCAGCAGCTTGGGGCAGGGGGCGGATGAGCAGTTCTTC
>NA|once|TRBV28|TRBJ2-7
CASSFLAGAYEQYF
TGTGCCAGCAGTTTTCTCGCAGGGGCCTACGAGCAGTACTTC